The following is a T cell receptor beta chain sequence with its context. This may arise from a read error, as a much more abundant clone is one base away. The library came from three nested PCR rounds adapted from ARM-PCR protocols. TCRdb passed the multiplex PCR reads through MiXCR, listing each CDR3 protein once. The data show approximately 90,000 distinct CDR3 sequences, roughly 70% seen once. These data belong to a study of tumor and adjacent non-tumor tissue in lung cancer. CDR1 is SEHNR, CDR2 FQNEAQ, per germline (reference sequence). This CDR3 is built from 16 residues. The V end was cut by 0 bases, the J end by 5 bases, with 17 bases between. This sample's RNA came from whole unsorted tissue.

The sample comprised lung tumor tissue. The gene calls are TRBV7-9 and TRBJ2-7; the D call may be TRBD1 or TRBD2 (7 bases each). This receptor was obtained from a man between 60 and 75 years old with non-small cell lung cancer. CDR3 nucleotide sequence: TGTGCCAGCAGCTTAGCGCAGGGGGGGTCAGGGAACGAGCAGTACTTC. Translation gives CASSLAQGGSGNEQYF.